This TCR beta chain was documented in a study of blood T cells in healthy people across ages. The second PCR ran roughly 6 to 11 cycles with a sample-barcoded 5' primer and J-beta primers. TCRdb called the 5' RACE reads again in MiXCR, with one record for every CDR3 protein. This table has approximately 1,700,000 distinct CDR3 sequences, about two fifths appearing once. This CDR3 comprises 13 residues. Germline CDR1 reads SQVTM; CDR2 reads ANQGSEA. Trimming removed 3 bases from V and 6 bases from J, with 14 bases in between. This clonotype was found a few times. This sequence joins TRBV29-1 and TRBJ1-1; a possible D gene is TRBD1 (5 bases). This TCR was sampled from a human donor in good health. The sequenced sample was blood. The CDR3 here is CSVELRWGAEAFF. DNA of the CDR3: TGCAGCGTTGAGTTGCGCTGGGGGGCTGAAGCTTTCTTT.